The clone carrying this T cell receptor (beta chain) appeared a few times. Its target is unknown. Donors each provided around 9 milliliters of peripheral blood. Extraction yielded at least 6 micrograms of total RNA per sample. A second PCR of about 7 to 11 cycles used a sample-barcoded 5' primer and a J-beta primer mix. TCRdb analysed the 5' RACE reads with MiXCR anew, one entry per CDR3 protein. The sample lists 650,000 to 1,000,000 distinct CDR3 sequences, about 36% seen once, with under 15% in the top ten. The V end was cut by 3 bases, the J end by 6 bases, with 9 bases between. This CDR3 contains 13 residues. The germline CDR1 and CDR2 sequences are ENHRY and SYGVKD. This record comes from a study of blood T cells in healthy people across ages. General study results and limits: With donor CMV status unknown, expanded clonotype changes were possibly confounded.

The material sequenced was blood. This TCR was sampled from a young man in good health. V usage is TRBV10-3 and J usage is TRBJ2-1; a possible D gene is TRBD2 (5 bases). This chain's CDR3 is CAISDQTINEQFF. The CDR3 nucleotides are TGTGCCATCAGTGATCAGACTATCAATGAGCAGTTCTTC.